This T cell receptor (beta chain) was sequenced for a study of cytomegalovirus exposure and HLA in healthy donors. The PCR used 60 Vbeta and 13 Jbeta primers. Data came from immunoSEQ multiplex PCR; TCRdb stores just in-frame clones and leaves some out. The sample totals approximately 68,000 clones. At collection, donors were nominally healthy, but unrecorded immune exposures were probable. The TCR originated in a female donor in good health and CMV-seropositive. Sequencing input: PBMCs.

DNA of the CDR3: TGTGCCAGCTCACGTGACAGGATATCTAGCACAGATACGCAGTATTTT. Amino acid sequence: CASSRDRISSTDTQYF. The rearrangement links TRBV18 to TRBJ2-3, with a possible D match to TRBD1 (6 bases). Trimming took 4 bases from V and 0 from J, leaving 14 bases between them. Germline V gene data show CDR1 as KGHSH and CDR2 as LQKENI. The CDR3 consists of 16 residues.